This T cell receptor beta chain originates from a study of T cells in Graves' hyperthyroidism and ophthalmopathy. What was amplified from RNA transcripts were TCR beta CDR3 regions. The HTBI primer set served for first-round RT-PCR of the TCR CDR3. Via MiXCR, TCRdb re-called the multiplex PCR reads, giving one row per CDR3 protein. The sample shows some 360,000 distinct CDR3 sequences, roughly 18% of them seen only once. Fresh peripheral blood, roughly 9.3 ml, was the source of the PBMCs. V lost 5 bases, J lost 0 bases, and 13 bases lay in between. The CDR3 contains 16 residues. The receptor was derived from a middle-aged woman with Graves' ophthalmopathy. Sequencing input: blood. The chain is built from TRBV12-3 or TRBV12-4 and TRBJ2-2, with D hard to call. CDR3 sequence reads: CASSPPQPTNTGELFF. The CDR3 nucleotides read TGTGCCAGCAGTCCACCCCAGCCTACGAACACCGGGGAGCTGTTTTTT.